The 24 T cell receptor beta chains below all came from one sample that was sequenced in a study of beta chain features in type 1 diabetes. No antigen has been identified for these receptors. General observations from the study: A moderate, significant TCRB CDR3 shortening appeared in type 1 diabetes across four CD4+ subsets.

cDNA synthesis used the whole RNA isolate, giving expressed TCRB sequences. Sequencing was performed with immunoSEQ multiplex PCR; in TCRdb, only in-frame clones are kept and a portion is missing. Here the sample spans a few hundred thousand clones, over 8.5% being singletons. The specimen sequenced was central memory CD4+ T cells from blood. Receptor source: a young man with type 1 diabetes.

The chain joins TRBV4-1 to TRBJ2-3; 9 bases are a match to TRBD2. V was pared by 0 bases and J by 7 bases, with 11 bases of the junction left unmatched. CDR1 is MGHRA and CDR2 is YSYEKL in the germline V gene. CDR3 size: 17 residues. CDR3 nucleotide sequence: TGCGCCAGCAGCCAAGATGTGTTTAGCGGGAGTGCGAATACGCAGTATTTT. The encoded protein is CASSQDVFSGSANTQYF.

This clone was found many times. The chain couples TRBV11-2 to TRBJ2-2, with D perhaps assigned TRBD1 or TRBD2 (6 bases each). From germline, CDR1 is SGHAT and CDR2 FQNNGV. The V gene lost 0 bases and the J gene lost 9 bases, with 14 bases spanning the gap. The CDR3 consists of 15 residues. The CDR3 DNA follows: TGTGCCAGCAGCTTAGACTCCCTCGGGGGCCGGGAGCTGTTTTTT. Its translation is CASSLDSLGGRELFF.

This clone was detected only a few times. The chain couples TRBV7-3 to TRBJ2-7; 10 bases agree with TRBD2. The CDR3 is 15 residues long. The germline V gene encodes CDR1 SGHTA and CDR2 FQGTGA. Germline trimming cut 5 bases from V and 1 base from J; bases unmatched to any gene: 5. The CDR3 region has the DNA TGTGCCAGCAGCCCTATAGCGGGGGGATCCTACGAGCAGTACTTC. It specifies CASSPIAGGSYEQYF.

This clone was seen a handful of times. In DNA form, the CDR3 reads TGCGCCAGCAGCCGAGTTTTAGCGAACCCTTTAACGGAGGACATTCAGTACTTC. This sequence encodes CASSRVLANPLTEDIQYF. V usage is TRBV4-1 and J usage is TRBJ2-4; D is possibly TRBD2 (5 bases). Trimming removed 4 bases from V and 8 bases from J, with 27 bases in between. The germline V gene has CDR1 MGHRA and CDR2 YSYEKL. The CDR3 covers 18 residues.

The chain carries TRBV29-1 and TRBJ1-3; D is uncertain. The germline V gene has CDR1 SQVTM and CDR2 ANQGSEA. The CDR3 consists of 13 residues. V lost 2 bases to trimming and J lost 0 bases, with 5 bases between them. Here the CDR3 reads CSVETASGNTIYF. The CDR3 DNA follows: TGCAGCGTTGAAACAGCCTCTGGAAACACCATATATTTT.

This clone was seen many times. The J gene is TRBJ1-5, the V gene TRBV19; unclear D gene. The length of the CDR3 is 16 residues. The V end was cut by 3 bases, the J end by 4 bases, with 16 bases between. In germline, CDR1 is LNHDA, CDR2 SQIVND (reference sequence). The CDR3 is CASSIWADLLNQPQHF. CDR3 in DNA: TGTGCCAGTAGTATTTGGGCGGACCTCTTGAATCAGCCCCAGCATTTT.

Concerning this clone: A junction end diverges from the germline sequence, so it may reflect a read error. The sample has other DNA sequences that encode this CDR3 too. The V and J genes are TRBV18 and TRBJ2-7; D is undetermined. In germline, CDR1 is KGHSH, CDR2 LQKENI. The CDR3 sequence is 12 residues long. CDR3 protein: CASSPGSYEQYF. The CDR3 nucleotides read TGTGCCAGCTCACCAGGGTCCTACGAGCAGTACTTT.

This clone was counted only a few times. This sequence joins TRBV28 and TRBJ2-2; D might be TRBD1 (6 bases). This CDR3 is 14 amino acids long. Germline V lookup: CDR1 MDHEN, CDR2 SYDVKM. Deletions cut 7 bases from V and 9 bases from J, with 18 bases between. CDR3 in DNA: TGTGCCAGCAATCCCACAGGGATCCGCAGGGAGCTGTTTTTT. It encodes CASNPTGIRRELFF.

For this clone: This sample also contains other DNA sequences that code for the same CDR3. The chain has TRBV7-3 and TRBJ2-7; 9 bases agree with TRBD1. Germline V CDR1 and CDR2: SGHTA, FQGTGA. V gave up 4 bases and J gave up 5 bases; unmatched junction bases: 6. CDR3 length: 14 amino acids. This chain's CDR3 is CASSSGTGINEQYF. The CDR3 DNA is TGTGCCAGCAGCTCCGGGACAGGGATAAACGAGCAGTACTTC.

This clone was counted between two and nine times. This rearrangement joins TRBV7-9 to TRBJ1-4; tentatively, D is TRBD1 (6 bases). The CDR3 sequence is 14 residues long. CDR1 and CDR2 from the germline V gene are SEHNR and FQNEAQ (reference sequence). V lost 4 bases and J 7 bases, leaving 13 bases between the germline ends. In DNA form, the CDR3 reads TGTGCCAGCAGCTCAGGACAGTCGGGTGAAAAACTGTTTTTT. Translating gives CASSSGQSGEKLFF.

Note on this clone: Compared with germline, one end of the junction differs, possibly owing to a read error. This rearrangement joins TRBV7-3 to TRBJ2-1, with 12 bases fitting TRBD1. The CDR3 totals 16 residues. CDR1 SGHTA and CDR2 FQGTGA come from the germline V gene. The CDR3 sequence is CASSLTGTGGNNEQFF. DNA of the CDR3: TGTGCCAGCAGTTTAACAGGGACAGGGGGCAACAATGAGCAGTTCTTC.

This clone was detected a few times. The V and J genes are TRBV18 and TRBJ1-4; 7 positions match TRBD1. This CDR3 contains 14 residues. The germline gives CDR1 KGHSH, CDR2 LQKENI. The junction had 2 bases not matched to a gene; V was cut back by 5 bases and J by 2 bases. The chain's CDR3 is CASSAGQTNEKLFF. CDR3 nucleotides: TGTGCCAGCTCAGCGGGACAGACTAATGAAAAACTGTTTTTT.

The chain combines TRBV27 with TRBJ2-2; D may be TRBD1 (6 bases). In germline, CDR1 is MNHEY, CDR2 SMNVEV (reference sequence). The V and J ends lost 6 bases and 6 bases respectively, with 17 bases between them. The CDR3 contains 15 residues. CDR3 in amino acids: CASRPRRGRSGELFF. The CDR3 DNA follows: TGTGCCAGCAGACCCCGCAGGGGCCGCTCCGGGGAGCTGTTTTTT.

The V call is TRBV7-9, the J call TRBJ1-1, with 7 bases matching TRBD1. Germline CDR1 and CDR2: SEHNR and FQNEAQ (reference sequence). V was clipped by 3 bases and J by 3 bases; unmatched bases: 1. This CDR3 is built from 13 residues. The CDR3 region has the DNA TGTGCCAGCAGCTTGGGACAGTACACTGAAGCTTTCTTT. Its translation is CASSLGQYTEAFF.

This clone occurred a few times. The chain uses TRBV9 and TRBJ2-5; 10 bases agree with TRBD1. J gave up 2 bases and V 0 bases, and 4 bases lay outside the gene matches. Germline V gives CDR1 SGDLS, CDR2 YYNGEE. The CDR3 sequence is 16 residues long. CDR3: CASSVGGTGAQETQYF. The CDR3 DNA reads TGTGCCAGCAGCGTAGGGGGGACAGGGGCTCAAGAGACCCAGTACTTC.

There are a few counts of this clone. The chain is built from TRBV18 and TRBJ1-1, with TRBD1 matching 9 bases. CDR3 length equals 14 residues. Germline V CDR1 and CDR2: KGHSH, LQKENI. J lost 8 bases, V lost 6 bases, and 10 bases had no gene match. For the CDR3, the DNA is TGTGCCAGCTCTTTTGGACAGGGGCCCTCGGAAGCTTTCTTT. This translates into CASSFGQGPSEAFF.

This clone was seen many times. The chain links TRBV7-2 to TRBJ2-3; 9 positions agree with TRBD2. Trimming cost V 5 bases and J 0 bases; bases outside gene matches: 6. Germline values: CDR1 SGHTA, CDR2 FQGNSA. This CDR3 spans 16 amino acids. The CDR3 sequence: CASSPSGASSTDTQYF. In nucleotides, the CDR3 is TGTGCCAGCAGCCCTAGCGGGGCTAGTAGCACAGATACGCAGTATTTT.

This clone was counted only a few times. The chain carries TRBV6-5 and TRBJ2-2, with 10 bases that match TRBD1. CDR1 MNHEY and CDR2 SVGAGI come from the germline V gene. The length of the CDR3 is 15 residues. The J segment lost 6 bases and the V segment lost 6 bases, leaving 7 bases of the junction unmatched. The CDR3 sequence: CASSQGQGLAGELFF. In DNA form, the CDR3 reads TGTGCCAGCAGCCAGGGACAGGGGTTAGCCGGGGAGCTGTTTTTT.

The CDR3: CASTRQGAGTDTQYF. DNA for the CDR3: TGTGCCAGCACGCGGCAGGGGGCTGGTACAGATACGCAGTATTTT. The chain combines TRBV6-5 with TRBJ2-3; 8 bases are a match to TRBD1. V dropped 7 bases and J dropped 3; count of bases not matched to a gene: 9. In germline, CDR1 is MNHEY, CDR2 SVGAGI. The CDR3 covers 15 residues.

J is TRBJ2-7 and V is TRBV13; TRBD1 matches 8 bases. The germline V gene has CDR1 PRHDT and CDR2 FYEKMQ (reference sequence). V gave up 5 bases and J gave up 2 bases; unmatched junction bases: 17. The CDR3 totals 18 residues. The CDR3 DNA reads TGTGCCAGCAGCAAGCTCGGGTTTGTGGGACAGGAAACCTACGAGCAGTACTTC. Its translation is CASSKLGFVGQETYEQYF.

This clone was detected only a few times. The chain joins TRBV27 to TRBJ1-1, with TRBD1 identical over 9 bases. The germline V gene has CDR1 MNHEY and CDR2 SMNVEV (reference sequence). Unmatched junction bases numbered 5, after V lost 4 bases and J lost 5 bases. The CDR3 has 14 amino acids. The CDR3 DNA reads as TGTGCCAGCAGTTACCTAGACAGGGGGACTGAAGCTTTCTTT. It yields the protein CASSYLDRGTEAFF.

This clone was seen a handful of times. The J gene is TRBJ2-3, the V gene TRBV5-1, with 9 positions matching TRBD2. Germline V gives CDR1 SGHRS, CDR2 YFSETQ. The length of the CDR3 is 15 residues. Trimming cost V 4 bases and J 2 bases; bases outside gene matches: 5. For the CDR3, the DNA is TGCGCCAGCAGCCTAACTAGCGGGTACACAGATACGCAGTATTTT. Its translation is CASSLTSGYTDTQYF. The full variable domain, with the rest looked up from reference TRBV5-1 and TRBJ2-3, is KAGVTQTPRYLIKTRGQQVTLSCSPISGHRSVSWYQQTPGQGLQFLFEYFSETQRNKGNFPGRFSGRQFSNSRSEMNVSTLELGDSALYLCASSLTSGYTDTQYFGPGTRLTVL.

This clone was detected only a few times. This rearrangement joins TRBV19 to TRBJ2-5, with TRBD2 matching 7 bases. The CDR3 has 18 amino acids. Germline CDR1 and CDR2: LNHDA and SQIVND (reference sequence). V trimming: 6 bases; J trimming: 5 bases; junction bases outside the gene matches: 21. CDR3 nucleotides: TGTGCCAGTAGGGCTACCTCTAGCGGCGATAGACGGTGGGAGACCCAGTACTTC. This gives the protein CASRATSSGDRRWETQYF.

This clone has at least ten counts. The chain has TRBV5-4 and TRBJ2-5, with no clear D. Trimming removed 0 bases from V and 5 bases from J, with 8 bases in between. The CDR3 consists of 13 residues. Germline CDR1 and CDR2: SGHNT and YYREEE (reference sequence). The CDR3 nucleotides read TGTGCCAGCAGCTTGGGGAGTGAGGAGACCCAGTACTTC. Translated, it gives CASSLGSEETQYF.